This record concerns one TCR beta chain sequence. These data originate in a study of blood T cell repertoires in COVID-19. The overall study: There were acute and convalescent COVID-19 samples, and they came from the United States, Italy and Spain. Sample material is recorded as cDNA or gDNA derived from T cells, B-cell-depleted T cells, or PBMCs.

Some clones are missing from TCRdb's copy, which holds only in-frame ones; the method was immunoSEQ multiplex PCR. This sample yields approximately 470,000 clones, of which approximately 83% are seen a single time; approximately 2.9% belongs to the top ten. The CDR3 is 13 amino acids. From germline, CDR1 is SGHTA and CDR2 FQGTGA. Trimming took 6 bases from V and 1 from J, leaving 7 bases between them. V and J are TRBV7-3 and TRBJ1-3; weak D call: TRBD1 (5 bases). This receptor was obtained from a human donor in a cohort sampled during active COVID-19. Sample: peripheral blood. CDR3 DNA: TGTGCCAGCAGTGGGGGGTCTGGAAACACCATATATTTT. Translation gives CASSGGSGNTIYF.